This TCR beta chain was recorded in a study of radiotherapy plus CTLA-4 blockade in lung cancer. General observations from the study: Clones derived from tumor TCRs expanded in blood after radiotherapy plus ipilimumab.

Produced via immunoSEQ multiplex PCR; TCRdb's table is partial and in-frame only. The sample contains about 46,000 clones, about 85% of which appear only once. This CDR3 region has 13 residues. The trim removed 5 bases at V and 6 bases at J, leaving 7 bases unmatched. Germline CDR1 reads SEHNR; CDR2 reads FQNEAQ (reference sequence). This clone was recorded only once. Its target is not known. The chain recombines TRBV7-9 with TRBJ2-7, with TRBD2 matching 7 bases. The TCR comes from a human donor with non-small cell lung cancer who had a complete response to radiotherapy plus ipilimumab. Specimen: peripheral blood, collected from a patient treated with radiotherapy plus ipilimumab. The CDR3 loop reads CASSDSGEGEQYV. DNA for the CDR3: TGTGCCAGCAGCGACTCGGGGGAGGGCGAGCAGTACGTC.